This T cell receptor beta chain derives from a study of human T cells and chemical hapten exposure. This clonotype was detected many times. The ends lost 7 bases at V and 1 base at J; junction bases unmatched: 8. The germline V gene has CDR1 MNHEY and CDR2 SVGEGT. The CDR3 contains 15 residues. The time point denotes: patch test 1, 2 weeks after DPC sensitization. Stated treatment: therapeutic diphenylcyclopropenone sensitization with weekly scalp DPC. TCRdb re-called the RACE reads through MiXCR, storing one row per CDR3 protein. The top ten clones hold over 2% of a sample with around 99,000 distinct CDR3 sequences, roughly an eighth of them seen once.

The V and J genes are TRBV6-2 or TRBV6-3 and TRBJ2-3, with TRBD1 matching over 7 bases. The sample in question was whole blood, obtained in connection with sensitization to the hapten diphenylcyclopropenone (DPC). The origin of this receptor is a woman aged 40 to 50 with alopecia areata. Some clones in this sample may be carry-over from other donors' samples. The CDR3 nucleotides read TGTGCCAGCACCTCCTGGACAGGACGCACAGATACGCAGTATTTT. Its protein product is CASTSWTGRTDTQYF.